One T cell receptor beta chain is described in this entry. What it recognizes is unknown. The data originate from a study of cytomegalovirus exposure and HLA in healthy donors. Study results and caveats: A later analysis showed that HLA-associated TCR beta chains had undergone more clonal expansion than equally common others. After further analysis at a later stage, under 20,000 TCR beta sequences were associated with HLA alleles at 0.05 false discovery rate.

60 Vbeta and 13 Jbeta primers were used in PCR. The method was immunoSEQ multiplex PCR; TCRdb's version includes in-frame clones alone and lacks a portion of them. The table has around 110,000 clones, around three quarters seen once; the top ten hold less than 0.95%. Each donor's status was that of a healthy bone marrow donor. V shed 4 bases and J shed 0 bases, with 9 bases lying between them. This CDR3 contains 14 residues. The receptor was isolated from a boy aged 5-17 years in good health and CMV-seronegative. The rearrangement links TRBV23-1 to TRBJ1-1; D not certain. TRBV23-1 is recorded as an ORF, its role being uncertain. Sequencing used PBMCs. In nucleotides, the CDR3 is TGCGCCAGCAGTCGGGAGCCCATGAACACTGAAGCTTTCTTT. Amino acid sequence: CASSREPMNTEAFF.